What follows is one T cell receptor (beta chain) and its context. The sample is drawn from a study of blood T cell repertoires in COVID-19. As for the study in general: Collection of acute and convalescent COVID-19 samples took place in the United States, Italy and Spain. Sample material is recorded as cDNA or gDNA derived from T cells, B-cell-depleted T cells, or PBMCs.

Authors' analysis steps: Reference gene primer amplification gave nucleated cell count estimates. Method: immunoSEQ multiplex PCR; TCRdb's copy keeps in-frame clones and lacks some. Clonal size and the V and J genes are those of that table, whereas D and trimming came from the DNA. The sample consists of under 200,000 clones, around 83% of them appearing once. The germline V gene has CDR1 WSHSY and CDR2 SAAADI. The CDR3 is 18 residues long. The J segment lost 7 bases and the V segment lost 0 bases, leaving 13 bases of the junction unmatched. The chain has TRBV10-2 and TRBJ2-1, with TRBD2 matching over 9 bases. The source of this sequence is a woman of 80 years or more with acute or convalescent COVID-19. The sequenced material came from peripheral blood. This CDR3 is CASSESWVGGRAGNEQFF. CDR3 sequence (DNA): TGCGCCAGCAGTGAGTCTTGGGTCGGCGGGAGGGCGGGGAATGAGCAGTTCTTC.